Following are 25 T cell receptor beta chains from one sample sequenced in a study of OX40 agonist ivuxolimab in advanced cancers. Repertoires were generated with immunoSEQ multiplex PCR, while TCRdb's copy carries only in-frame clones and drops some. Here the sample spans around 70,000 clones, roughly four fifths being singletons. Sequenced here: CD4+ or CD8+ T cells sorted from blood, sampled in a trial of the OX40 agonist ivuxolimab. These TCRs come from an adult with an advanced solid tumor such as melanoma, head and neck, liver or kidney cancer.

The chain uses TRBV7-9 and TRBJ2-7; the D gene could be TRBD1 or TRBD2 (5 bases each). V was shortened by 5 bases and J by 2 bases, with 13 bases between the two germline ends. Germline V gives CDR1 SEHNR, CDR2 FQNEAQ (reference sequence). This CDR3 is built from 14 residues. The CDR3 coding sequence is TGTGCCAGCAGCAACCGGGACGGACCCTACGAGCAGTACTTC. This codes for CASSNRDGPYEQYF.

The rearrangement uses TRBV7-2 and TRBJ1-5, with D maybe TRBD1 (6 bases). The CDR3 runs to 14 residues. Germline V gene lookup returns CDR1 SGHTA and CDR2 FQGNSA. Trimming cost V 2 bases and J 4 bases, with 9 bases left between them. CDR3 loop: CASSLKTGNQPQHF. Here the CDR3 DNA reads TGTGCCAGCAGCTTAAAGACAGGAAATCAGCCCCAGCATTTT.

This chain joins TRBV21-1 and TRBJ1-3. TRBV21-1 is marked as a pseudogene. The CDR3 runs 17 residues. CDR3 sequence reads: CASSKQGTAFSGNTIYF. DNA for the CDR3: TGTGCCAGCAGCAAACAAGGGACGGCTTTCTCTGGAAACACCATATATTTT.

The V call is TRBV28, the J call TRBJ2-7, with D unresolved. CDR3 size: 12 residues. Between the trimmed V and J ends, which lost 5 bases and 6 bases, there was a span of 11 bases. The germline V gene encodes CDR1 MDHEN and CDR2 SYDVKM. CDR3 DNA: TGTGCCAGCAGTCTTTTGGGGTCCGAGCAGTACTTC. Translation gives CASSLLGSEQYF.

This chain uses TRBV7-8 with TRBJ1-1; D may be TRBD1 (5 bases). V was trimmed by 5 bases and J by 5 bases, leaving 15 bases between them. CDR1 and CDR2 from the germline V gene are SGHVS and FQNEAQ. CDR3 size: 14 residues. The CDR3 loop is CASSALSQATEAFF. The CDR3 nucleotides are TGTGCCAGCAGCGCGCTCTCACAGGCGACTGAAGCTTTCTTT.

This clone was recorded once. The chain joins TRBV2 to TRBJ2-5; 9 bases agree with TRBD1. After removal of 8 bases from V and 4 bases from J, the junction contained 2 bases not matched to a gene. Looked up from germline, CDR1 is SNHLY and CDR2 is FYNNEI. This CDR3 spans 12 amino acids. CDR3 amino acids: CASWGQGETQYF. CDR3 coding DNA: TGTGCCAGCTGGGGACAGGGAGAGACCCAGTACTTC.

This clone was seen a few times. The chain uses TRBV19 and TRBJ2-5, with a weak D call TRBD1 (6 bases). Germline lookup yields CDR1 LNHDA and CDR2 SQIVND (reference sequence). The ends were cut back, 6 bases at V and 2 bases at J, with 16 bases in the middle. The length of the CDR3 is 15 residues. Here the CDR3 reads CASRRSQGQQETQYF. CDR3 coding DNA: TGTGCCAGTAGAAGAAGCCAAGGACAGCAAGAGACCCAGTACTTC.

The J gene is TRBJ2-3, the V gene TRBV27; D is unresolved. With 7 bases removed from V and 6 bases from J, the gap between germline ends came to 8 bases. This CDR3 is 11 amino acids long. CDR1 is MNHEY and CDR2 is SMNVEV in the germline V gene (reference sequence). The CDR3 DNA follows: TGTGCCAGCACCAGAGGCGATACGCAGTATTTT. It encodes CASTRGDTQYF.

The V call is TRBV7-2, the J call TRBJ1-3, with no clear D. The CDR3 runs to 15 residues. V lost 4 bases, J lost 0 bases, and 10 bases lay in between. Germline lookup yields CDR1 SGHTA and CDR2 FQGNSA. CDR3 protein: CASSSRTHSGNTIYF. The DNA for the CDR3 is TGTGCCAGCAGCTCTCGGACGCACTCTGGAAACACCATATATTTT.

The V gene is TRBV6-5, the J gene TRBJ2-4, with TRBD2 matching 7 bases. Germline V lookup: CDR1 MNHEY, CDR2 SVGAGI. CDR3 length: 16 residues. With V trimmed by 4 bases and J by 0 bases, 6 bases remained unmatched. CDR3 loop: CASSFSGRLAKNIQYF. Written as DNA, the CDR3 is TGTGCCAGCAGTTTTTCCGGGAGGCTAGCCAAAAACATTCAGTACTTC.

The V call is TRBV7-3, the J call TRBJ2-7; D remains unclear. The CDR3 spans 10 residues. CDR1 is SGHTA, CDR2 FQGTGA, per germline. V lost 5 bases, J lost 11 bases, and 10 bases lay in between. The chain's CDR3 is CASSPLPEYF. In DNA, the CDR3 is TGTGCCAGCAGCCCCCTACCCGAGTACTTC.

In nucleotides, the CDR3 is TGCGCCAGCAGCCAAGACGCACTGGGGGGGGATTCAGCTAGCACAGATACGCAGTATTTT. Residues: CASSQDALGGDSASTDTQYF. The J gene is TRBJ2-3, the V gene TRBV4-1; TRBD2 matches at 7 bases. Looked up from germline, CDR1 is MGHRA and CDR2 is YSYEKL. Losses at the gene ends were 0 bases for V and 0 bases for J; bases not matched to a gene: 15. The CDR3 runs to 20 residues.

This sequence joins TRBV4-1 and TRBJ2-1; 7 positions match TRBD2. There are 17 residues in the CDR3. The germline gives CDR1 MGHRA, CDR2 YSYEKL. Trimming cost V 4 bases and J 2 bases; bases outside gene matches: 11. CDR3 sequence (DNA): TGCGCCAGCAGCCTACCCTCTAGCGGAGACACCTACAATGAGCAGTTCTTC. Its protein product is CASSLPSSGDTYNEQFF.

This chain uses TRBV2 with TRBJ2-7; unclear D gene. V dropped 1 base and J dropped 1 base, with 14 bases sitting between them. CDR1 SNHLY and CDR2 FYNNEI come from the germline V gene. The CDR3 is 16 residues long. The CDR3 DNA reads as TGTGCCAGCAGTGAAGACCGGGCCACCCGATCCTACGAGCAGTACTTC. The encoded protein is CASSEDRATRSYEQYF.

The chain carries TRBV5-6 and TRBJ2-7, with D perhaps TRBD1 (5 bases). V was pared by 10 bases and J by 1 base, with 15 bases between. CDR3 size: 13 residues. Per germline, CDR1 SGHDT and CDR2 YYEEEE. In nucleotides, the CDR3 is TGTGCCTGTGGAAGAAGGGGATCCTACGAGCAGTACTTC. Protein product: CACGRRGSYEQYF.

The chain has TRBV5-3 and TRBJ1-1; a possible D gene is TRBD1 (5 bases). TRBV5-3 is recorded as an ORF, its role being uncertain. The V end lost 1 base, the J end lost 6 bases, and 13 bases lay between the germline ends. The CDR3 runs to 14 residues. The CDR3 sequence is CARSLPGTLAEAFF. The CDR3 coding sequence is TGTGCCAGAAGCTTGCCCGGGACCTTAGCTGAAGCTTTCTTT.

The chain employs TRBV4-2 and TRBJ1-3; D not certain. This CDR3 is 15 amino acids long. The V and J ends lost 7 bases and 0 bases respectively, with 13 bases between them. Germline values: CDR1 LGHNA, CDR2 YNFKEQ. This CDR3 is CASNVGEPSGNTIYF. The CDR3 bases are TGTGCCAGCAACGTTGGGGAACCCTCTGGAAACACCATATATTTT.

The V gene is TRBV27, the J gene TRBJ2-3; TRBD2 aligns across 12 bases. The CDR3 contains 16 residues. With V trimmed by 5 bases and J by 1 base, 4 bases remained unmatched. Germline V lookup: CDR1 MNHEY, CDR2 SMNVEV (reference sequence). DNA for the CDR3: TGTGCCAGCAGTATACGGACTAGCGGGGGCACAGATACGCAGTATTTT. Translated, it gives CASSIRTSGGTDTQYF.

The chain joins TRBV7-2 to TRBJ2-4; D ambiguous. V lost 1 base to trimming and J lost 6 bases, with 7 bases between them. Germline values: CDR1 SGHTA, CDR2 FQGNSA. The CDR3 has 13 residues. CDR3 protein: CASSLGPANIQYF. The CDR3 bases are TGTGCCAGCAGCTTAGGTCCTGCAAACATTCAGTACTTC.

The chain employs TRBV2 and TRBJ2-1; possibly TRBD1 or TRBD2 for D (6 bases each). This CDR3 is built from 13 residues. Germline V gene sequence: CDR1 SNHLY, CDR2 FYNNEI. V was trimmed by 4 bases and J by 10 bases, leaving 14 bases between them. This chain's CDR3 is CASSGGLAREQFF. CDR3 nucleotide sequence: TGTGCCAGCAGTGGGGGGCTAGCGCGCGAGCAGTTCTTC.

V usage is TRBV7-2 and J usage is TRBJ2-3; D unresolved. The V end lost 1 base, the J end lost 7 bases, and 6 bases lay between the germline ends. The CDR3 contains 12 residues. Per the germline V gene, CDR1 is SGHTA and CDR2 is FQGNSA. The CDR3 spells CASSLVGNTQYF. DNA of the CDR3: TGTGCCAGCAGCTTAGTTGGAAATACGCAGTATTTT.

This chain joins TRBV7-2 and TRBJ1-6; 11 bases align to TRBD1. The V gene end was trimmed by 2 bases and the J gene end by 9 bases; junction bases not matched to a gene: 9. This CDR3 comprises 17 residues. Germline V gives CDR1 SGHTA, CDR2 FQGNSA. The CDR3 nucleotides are TGTGCCAGCAGCTTACAAGTACCGGGACAGGGGGGTTCACCCCTCCACTTT. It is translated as CASSLQVPGQGGSPLHF. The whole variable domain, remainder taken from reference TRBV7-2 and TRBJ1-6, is GAGVSQSPSNKVTEKGKDVELRCDPISGHTALYWYRQSLGQGLEFLIYFQGNSAPDKSGLPSDRFSAERTGGSVSTLTIQRTQQEDSAVYLCASSLQVPGQGGSPLHFGNGTRLTVT.

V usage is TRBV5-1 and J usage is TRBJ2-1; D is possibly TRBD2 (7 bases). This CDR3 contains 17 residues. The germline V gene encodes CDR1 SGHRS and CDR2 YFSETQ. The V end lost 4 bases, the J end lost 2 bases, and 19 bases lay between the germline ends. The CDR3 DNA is TGCGCCAGCAGCGAGGCGGGGGCCCGTGGCCCCTACAATGAGCAGTTCTTC. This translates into CASSEAGARGPYNEQFF. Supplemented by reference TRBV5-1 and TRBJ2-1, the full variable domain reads KAGVTQTPRYLIKTRGQQVTLSCSPISGHRSVSWYQQTPGQGLQFLFEYFSETQRNKGNFPGRFSGRQFSNSRSEMNVSTLELGDSALYLCASSEAGARGPYNEQFFGPGTRLTVL.

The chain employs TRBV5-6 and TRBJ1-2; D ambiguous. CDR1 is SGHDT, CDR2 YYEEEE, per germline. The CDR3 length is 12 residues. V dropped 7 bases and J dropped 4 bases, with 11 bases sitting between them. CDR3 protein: CASLKATYGYTF. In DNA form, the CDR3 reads TGTGCCAGCCTTAAAGCAACCTATGGCTACACCTTC.

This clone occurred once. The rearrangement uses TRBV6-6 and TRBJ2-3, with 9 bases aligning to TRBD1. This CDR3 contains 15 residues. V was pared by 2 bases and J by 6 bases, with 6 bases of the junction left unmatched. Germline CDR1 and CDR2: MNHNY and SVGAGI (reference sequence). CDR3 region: CASSYVGTGWDTQYF. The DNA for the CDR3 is TGTGCCAGCAGTTACGTAGGGACAGGGTGGGATACGCAGTATTTT.